These 2 T cell receptor beta chains originate from one sample sequenced in a study of shared clonotypes between healthy human individuals. The assay was immunoSEQ multiplex PCR, and TCRdb's table has in-frame clones only and misses some. The sample has roughly 2.4 million clones, 90% to 96% seen once. Sequencing was performed on naive CD4+ T cells sorted from blood. Subset noted: CD45RA+ positively selected. The receptors here all came from a young man in good health.

Regarding this clone: Other DNA variants within this sample encode the same CDR3. This rearrangement joins TRBV29-1 to TRBJ2-7; 9 bases match TRBD1. Germline CDR1 is SQVTM and CDR2 is ANQGSEA. V trimming: 6 bases; J trimming: 5 bases; junction bases outside the gene matches: 5. The CDR3 is 12 residues long. Here the CDR3 DNA reads TGCAGCGTGGGACAGGGTGTCCACGAGCAGTACTTC. Amino acid sequence: CSVGQGVHEQYF.

The chain recombines TRBV4-1 with TRBJ1-2, with 8 positions matching TRBD1. CDR1 is MGHRA, CDR2 YSYEKL, per germline. The CDR3 totals 15 residues. J was trimmed by 3 bases and V by 4 bases; bases with no gene match: 7. CDR3 in amino acids: CASSPSPDRDYGYTF. Here the CDR3 DNA reads TGCGCCAGCAGCCCATCACCGGACAGGGACTATGGCTACACCTTC.